The T cell receptor (beta chain) under discussion was sequenced for a study of blood T cell repertoires in COVID-19. Overall study context: Sites across the United States, Italy and Spain contributed samples from acute and convalescent COVID-19.

This clone has at least ten counts. Here immunoSEQ multiplex PCR was the method, and the copy in TCRdb shows in-frame clones only, minus some. The data show 200,000 to 300,000 clones, 75% to 90% seen once. This CDR3 contains 12 residues. The germline gives CDR1 MNHEY, CDR2 SVGAGI. The germline V and J ends were trimmed by 4 bases and 1 base, with 4 bases remaining between them. The sample taken for sequencing was peripheral blood. The source of this sequence is a woman in her forties with acute or convalescent COVID-19. The J gene is TRBJ1-1, the V gene TRBV6-5; D call uncertain. CDR3 sequence (DNA): TGTGCCAGCAGTTTGGCGAACACTGAAGCTTTCTTT. This encodes CASSLANTEAFF.